These T cell receptor beta chains were read from a single sample in a study of blood T cell repertoires in COVID-19. Method: immunoSEQ multiplex PCR; TCRdb's copy keeps in-frame clones and lacks some. The sample contains 150,000 to 200,000 clones, about 85% of which appear only once. Input material: peripheral blood. These receptors originate from a man in his sixties who had recovered from COVID-19. CDR3s include the opening cysteine and the closing phenylalanine or tryptophan. The D gene is left open where the match is weak. Only part of the rows carry a size: once, few, many, or a class if the clone is expanded.

d_call | j_call | clone_size | v_call | cdr3_aa | cdr3_nt
. | TRBJ1-2 | . | TRBV2 | CASSSIREGNYGYTF | TGTGCCAGCAGTTCTATCAGGGAAGGTAACTATGGCTACACCTTC
. | TRBJ2-7 | . | TRBV12-5 | CASGLPTGGEQYF | TGTGCTAGTGGTCTCCCGACAGGCGGCGAGCAGTACTTC
. | TRBJ2-1 | . | TRBV11-1 | CASSVQGNEQFF | TGTGCCAGCAGCGTCCAGGGGAATGAGCAGTTCTTC
TRBD1 | TRBJ2-1 | few | TRBV4-1 | CASSLSGQATGSYNEQFF | TGCGCCAGCAGCCTAAGCGGACAGGCTACAGGGTCCTACAATGAGCAGTTCTTC
. | TRBJ2-7 | . | TRBV21-1 | CASSPRDRVYEQYF | TGTGCCAGCAGCCCCCGGGACAGGGTCTACGAGCAGTACTTC
TRBD1 | TRBJ1-1 | . | TRBV15 | CATSRRGQGVYEAFF | TGTGCCACCAGCAGACGGGGACAGGGGGTTTATGAAGCTTTCTTT
TRBD2 | TRBJ2-1 | . | TRBV12-3/TRBV12-4 | CASTLTGREQFF | TGTGCCAGCACCTTGACCGGGAGGGAGCAGTTCTTC
. | TRBJ1-2 | . | TRBV3-1/TRBV3-2 | CASSQDGDINYGYTF | TGTGCCAGCAGCCAAGATGGGGACATCAACTATGGCTACACCTTC
. | TRBJ2-5 | . | TRBV21-1 | CASSTRLAGVQETQYF | TGTGCCAGCAGCACCCGACTAGCGGGGGTACAAGAGACCCAGTACTTC
TRBD1 | TRBJ2-7 | . | TRBV7-2 | CASSPGQGISYEQYF | TGTGCCAGCAGCCCAGGACAGGGGATTTCCTACGAGCAGTACTTC
. | TRBJ2-7 | . | TRBV7-2 | CASSSGPSYEQYF | TGTGCCAGCAGCTCTGGGCCCTCCTACGAGCAGTACTTC
. | TRBJ1-1 | . | TRBV11-3 | CASSGGRDTEAFF | TGTGCCAGCAGTGGGGGCAGGGACACTGAAGCTTTCTTT
TRBD1 | TRBJ1-2 | . | TRBV7-6 | CASSPGQGWLDGYTF | TGTGCCAGCAGCCCGGGACAGGGGTGGTTGGATGGCTACACCTTC
. | TRBJ1-2 | . | TRBV27 | CASSLRSSKAGNRYTF | TGTGCCAGCAGTTTAAGGAGCTCTAAAGCGGGTAATCGCTACACCTTC
TRBD2 | TRBJ2-1 | . | TRBV5-1 | CASSLTGTSGGFNEQFF | TGCGCCAGCAGCCTTACCGGGACTAGCGGGGGATTCAATGAGCAGTTCTTC
. | TRBJ1-4 | . | TRBV19 | CASSTSATNEKLFF | TGTGCCAGTAGTACCTCAGCAACTAATGAAAAACTGTTTTTT
TRBD1 | TRBJ1-6 | few | TRBV3-1/TRBV3-2 | CASSRLMAGQGLSGSPLHF | TGTGCCAGCAGCCGCTTAATGGCGGGACAGGGTTTGAGTGGTTCACCCCTCCACTTT
. | TRBJ1-1 | . | TRBV11-3 | CASSPGVNTEAFF | TGTGCCAGCAGCCCCGGTGTGAACACTGAAGCTTTCTTT
. | TRBJ1-2 | . | TRBV19 | CASSARDYGYTF | TGTGCCAGTAGTGCGCGGGACTATGGCTACACCTTC
. | TRBJ2-7 | . | TRBV29-1 | CSVRGGVFNLVGEQYF | TGCAGCGTTAGGGGAGGCGTCTTTAACCTGGTAGGCGAGCAGTACTTC
TRBD2 | TRBJ2-7 | few | TRBV19 | CASRGGAPYEQYF | TGTGCCAGTCGGGGGGGGGCCCCCTACGAGCAGTACTTC
. | TRBJ1-2 | . | TRBV11-2 | CASSTTDGGWGCTF | TGTGCCAGCAGCACGACGGACGGGGGGTGGGGCTGCACCTTC
. | TRBJ1-1 | . | TRBV5-6 | CASSWTGGTEAFF | TGTGCCAGCAGCTGGACCGGAGGCACTGAAGCTTTCTTT
. | TRBJ1-2 | . | TRBV12-3/TRBV12-4 | CASSPGRLGYTF | TGTGCCAGCAGCCCAGGGCGGCTTGGCTACACCTTC
. | TRBJ2-1 | . | TRBV6-2/TRBV6-3 | CASSYLLAIGYNEQFF | TGTGCCAGCAGTTACCTATTAGCAATAGGATACAATGAGCAGTTCTTC
. | TRBJ2-4 | . | TRBV3-1/TRBV3-2 | CASSQEPGPIAKNIQYF | TGTGCCAGCAGCCAAGAACCAGGGCCCATAGCCAAAAACATTCAGTACTTC
TRBD1 | TRBJ2-7 | . | TRBV2 | CASSELTGATYEQYF | TGTGCCAGCAGTGAGTTGACAGGGGCTACCTACGAGCAGTACTTC
TRBD1 | TRBJ1-1 | . | TRBV29-1 | CSATGTGGISAFF | TGCAGCGCCACCGGGACAGGGGGCATTTCGGCTTTCTTT
TRBD2 | TRBJ2-5 | few | TRBV11-2 | CASSFSSGGLGETQYF | TGTGCCAGCAGCTTTTCTAGCGGGGGGCTTGGGGAGACCCAGTACTTC
. | TRBJ1-2 | . | TRBV6-1 | CASSEGPQGSGYTF | TGTGCCAGCAGTGAAGGGCCCCAGGGGAGTGGCTACACCTTC
. | TRBJ2-7 | . | TRBV3-1/TRBV3-2 | CASSQGGAYEQYF | TGTGCCAGCAGCCAGGGGGGAGCCTACGAGCAGTACTTC
. | TRBJ1-4 | once | TRBV19 | CASSPTRESVGEKLFF | TGTGCCAGTAGTCCTACCCGGGAATCGGTGGGTGAAAAACTGTTTTTT
. | TRBJ1-6 | once | TRBV6-5 | CASALSWYNSPLHF | TGTGCCAGCGCGCTTAGTTGGTATAATTCACCCCTCCACTTT
. | TRBJ2-3 | . | TRBV6-2/TRBV6-3 | CASSYSTRDTDTQYF | TGTGCCAGCAGTTACTCGACTAGGGACACAGATACGCAGTATTTT
. | TRBJ2-3 | . | TRBV3-1/TRBV3-2 | CASSQVRASTDTQYF | TGTGCCAGCAGCCAAGTCAGGGCTAGCACAGATACGCAGTATTTT
TRBD1 | TRBJ2-3 | . | TRBV2 | CASREQGAGGDTQYF | TGTGCCAGCAGGGAACAGGGGGCAGGAGGAGATACGCAGTATTTT
. | TRBJ1-6 | . | TRBV7-2 | CASSLVPQLNSPLHF | TGTGCCAGCAGCTTAGTCCCACAGCTTAATTCACCCCTCCACTTT
TRBD2 | TRBJ2-3 | . | TRBV7-2 | CASRPASAGGDTQYF | TGTGCCAGCAGACCTGCTTCGGCGGGGGGGGATACGCAGTATTTT
. | TRBJ2-7 | . | TRBV6-1 | CASSERAQSDEQYF | TGTGCCAGCAGTGAGAGGGCCCAGTCAGACGAGCAGTACTTC
TRBD1 | TRBJ1-1 | . | TRBV30 | CARDRETNTEAFF | TGTGCCCGAGACAGGGAAACGAACACTGAAGCTTTCTTT
. | TRBJ1-6 | . | TRBV6-1 | CASSDQGGSPLHF | TGTGCCAGCAGTGATCAGGGCGGTTCACCCCTCCACTTT
TRBD2 | TRBJ2-5 | few | TRBV5-4 | CASSLNPSGGAQETQYF | TGTGCCAGCAGCTTGAATCCCAGCGGGGGGGCCCAAGAGACCCAGTACTTC
TRBD1 | TRBJ1-2 | few | TRBV4-1 | CASSRLQGAGGGYTF | TGCGCCAGCAGCCGCCTACAGGGGGCAGGGGGCGGCTACACCTTC